These 20 T cell receptor beta chains came from one sample sequenced in a study of cytomegalovirus exposure and HLA in healthy donors (dated by TCRdb to 2016 to 2017). Receptors were amplified or captured by the immunoSEQ multiplex PCR assay. The multiplex PCR relied on a mix of 60 forward primers for TCR Vbeta segments and 13 reverse primers for TCR Jbeta segments. In TCRdb, the immuneACCESS table is reduced to in-frame sequences with V and J assigned. These tables do not hold every clone; where another copy was compared, an unresolved V gene accounts for under half, and the others remain unexplained. For this sample there are 90,000 to 100,000 clones; under 80% appear just once. The ten largest make up roughly 7.1% of the sample. Sequenced: PBMCs. The receptors derive from a man aged 35 to 55 in good health and CMV-seropositive.

The chain employs TRBV10-3 and TRBJ1-1, with TRBD1 as a possible D gene (5 bases). Trimming took off 2 bases at V and 0 bases at J, with 10 bases between the two ends. The CDR3 is 15 amino acids. Per germline, CDR1 ENHRY and CDR2 SYGVKD. The CDR3: CAISEQRGLNTEAFF. In DNA, the CDR3 is TGTGCCATCAGTGAGCAGCGGGGCTTGAACACTGAAGCTTTCTTT.

The chain has TRBV4-3 and TRBJ2-2; D unresolved. The CDR3 has 14 residues. Trimming shortened V by 0 bases and J by 7 bases, and 9 bases separated the two germline ends. Germline V gene data show CDR1 as LGHNA and CDR2 as YSLEER. The CDR3: CASSQESVSGELFF. The DNA for the CDR3 is TGCGCCAGCAGCCAAGAGTCAGTAAGCGGGGAGCTGTTTTTT.

The genes are TRBV6-1 and TRBJ2-7; 10 bases fit TRBD1. This CDR3 contains 14 residues. Germline V lookup: CDR1 MNHNS, CDR2 SASEGT. Unmatched junction bases numbered 8, after V lost 7 bases and J lost 5 bases. The CDR3 loop reads CASKRDRGVHEQYF. The CDR3 DNA sequence: TGTGCCAGCAAGAGGGACAGGGGAGTCCACGAGCAGTACTTC.

The chain has TRBV9 and TRBJ2-5; D unclear. There are 14 residues in the CDR3. Germline CDR1 reads SGDLS; CDR2 reads YYNGEE. The V gene lost 3 bases and the J gene lost 4 bases, with 13 bases spanning the gap. This CDR3 is CASSAPAGSETQYF. CDR3 DNA: TGTGCCAGCAGCGCTCCCGCAGGATCAGAGACCCAGTACTTC.

This clone has a handful of counts. The chain combines TRBV6-1 with TRBJ2-1; the match to TRBD2 covers 11 bases. The CDR3 spans 14 residues. J was trimmed by 5 bases and V by 10 bases; bases with no gene match: 7. Germline V gene lookup returns CDR1 MNHNS and CDR2 SASEGT. The CDR3 loop is CATGLAELHNEQFF. CDR3 coding DNA: TGTGCCACGGGACTAGCGGAGCTACACAATGAGCAGTTCTTC.

This sequence joins TRBV28 and TRBJ2-5; TRBD1 agrees at 8 bases. Per germline, CDR1 MDHEN and CDR2 SYDVKM. J lost 0 bases, V lost 6 bases, and 9 bases had no gene match. CDR3 size: 16 residues. CDR3 residues: CASSGDRNNHQETQYF. CDR3 bases: TGTGCCAGCAGCGGGGACAGGAACAATCACCAAGAGACCCAGTACTTC.

V and J are TRBV10-2 and TRBJ2-3; TRBD1 matches 10 bases. V dropped 3 bases and J dropped 4; count of bases not matched to a gene: 4. The CDR3 totals 15 residues. CDR1 WSHSY and CDR2 SAAADI come from the germline V gene. CDR3 loop: CASSDRQGAADTQYF. For the CDR3, the DNA is TGCGCCAGCAGTGACCGACAGGGGGCTGCAGATACGCAGTATTTT.

This chain uses TRBV28 with TRBJ1-2, with D maybe TRBD1 (6 bases). The V end was cut by 5 bases, the J end by 5 bases, with 12 bases between. This CDR3 region has 13 residues. The germline V gene has CDR1 MDHEN and CDR2 SYDVKM. In nucleotides, the CDR3 is TGTGCCAGCAGTCAGGACAGCCTTTATGGCTACACCTTC. Protein product: CASSQDSLYGYTF.

The V call is TRBV6-1, the J call TRBJ1-5, with D tentatively TRBD1 (6 bases). Deletions cut 3 bases from V and 5 bases from J, with 11 bases between. CDR1 is MNHNS, CDR2 SASEGT, per germline. The CDR3 runs 14 residues. CDR3 loop: CASSDNRAYQPQHF. The CDR3 DNA is TGTGCCAGCAGTGATAACAGGGCTTATCAGCCCCAGCATTTT.

This chain connects TRBV7-3 to TRBJ2-1; TRBD2 matches at 9 bases. CDR1 SGHTA and CDR2 FQGTGA come from the germline V gene. Trimming cost V 4 bases and J 2 bases; bases outside gene matches: 3. The CDR3 covers 15 residues. CDR3 residues: CASSSSGATYNEQFF. CDR3 DNA sequence: TGTGCCAGCAGCTCTAGCGGGGCAACCTACAATGAGCAGTTCTTC.

The chain links TRBV9 to TRBJ2-5; a possible D gene is TRBD1 (6 bases). The CDR3 length is 15 residues. V lost 3 bases and J lost 0, with 12 bases in between. Per germline, CDR1 SGDLS and CDR2 YYNGEE. CDR3 nucleotides: TGTGCCAGCAGCGATAGAACAGGGTACCAAGAGACCCAGTACTTC. Translating gives CASSDRTGYQETQYF.

This clone was counted between two and nine times. V usage is TRBV27 and J usage is TRBJ1-5; TRBD1 agrees at 9 bases. The germline gives CDR1 MNHEY, CDR2 SMNVEV (reference sequence). The V segment lost 1 base and the J segment 0 bases; nucleotides outside the gene matches: 10. The CDR3 spans 19 residues. The CDR3 loop reads CASSLFGDRAFDSNQPQHF. As DNA, the CDR3 is TGTGCCAGCAGTTTATTCGGGGACAGGGCGTTTGATAGCAATCAGCCCCAGCATTTT.

There are a few counts of this clone. The chain carries TRBV7-2 and TRBJ2-7; 8 bases line up with TRBD2. Germline V lookup: CDR1 SGHTA, CDR2 FQGNSA. The CDR3 has 17 amino acids. V dropped 1 base and J dropped 3; count of bases not matched to a gene: 11. CDR3 nucleotides: TGTGCCAGCAGCTTAGGGGATATAGCGGGGATGTTCTACGAGCAGTACTTC. It yields the protein CASSLGDIAGMFYEQYF.

This rearrangement joins TRBV27 to TRBJ1-6; TRBD1 matches at 8 bases. With V trimmed by 1 base and J by 8 bases, 7 bases remained unmatched. The CDR3 extends over 16 amino acids. The germline CDR1 and CDR2 sequences are MNHEY and SMNVEV (reference sequence). CDR3 sequence: CASSLFAGGVDSPLHF. The CDR3 DNA follows: TGTGCCAGCAGTTTATTTGCAGGGGGCGTTGATTCACCCCTCCACTTT.

The chain employs TRBV14 and TRBJ2-7; D is unclear. The CDR3 is made up of 11 amino acids. V was clipped by 1 base and J by 6 bases, with 4 bases between them. Germline CDR1 SGHDN, CDR2 FVKESK. This CDR3 is CASSQALEQYF. CDR3 sequence (DNA): TGTGCCAGCAGCCAAGCTCTCGAGCAGTACTTC.

This chain links TRBV5-6 with TRBJ2-7; D not resolved. CDR1 and CDR2 (germline): SGHDT, YYEEEE. CDR3 length: 16 amino acids. V was cut by 0 bases and J by 1 base, with 14 bases left in between. The CDR3 DNA sequence: TGTGCCAGCAGCTTGGCCTCGGGTCTAGTGTCCTACGAGCAGTACTTC. This encodes CASSLASGLVSYEQYF.

The chain is built from TRBV7-3 and TRBJ1-1, with D perhaps matching TRBD1 (6 bases). The CDR3 consists of 15 residues. Deletions cut 5 bases from V and 4 bases from J, with 17 bases between. CDR1 and CDR2 from the germline V gene are SGHTA and FQGTGA. CDR3 in amino acids: CASSPAGASVTEAFF. Here the CDR3 DNA reads TGTGCCAGCAGCCCTGCAGGGGCTTCGGTCACTGAAGCTTTCTTT.

The chain joins TRBV7-9 to TRBJ1-2; D remains unclear. Germline V CDR1 and CDR2: SEHNR, FQNEAQ (reference sequence). CDR3 length: 11 residues. Trimming stripped 10 bases from V and 6 bases from J, with 12 bases between. The CDR3 is CATTAKDGYTF. The CDR3 region has the DNA TGTGCCACCACAGCCAAAGATGGCTACACCTTC.

The chain links TRBV28 to TRBJ2-1; D perhaps matches TRBD2 (5 bases). This CDR3 comprises 15 residues. Looked up from germline, CDR1 is MDHEN and CDR2 is SYDVKM. V was cut by 5 bases and J by 8 bases, with 19 bases left in between. The CDR3 reads CASSLKRSAGHEQFF. The CDR3 DNA reads TGTGCCAGCAGTCTAAAGCGGAGTGCCGGGCATGAGCAGTTCTTC.

The chain is built from TRBV19 and TRBJ1-1; maybe TRBD1 (5 bases). V was cut by 3 bases and J by 1 base, with 9 bases left in between. This CDR3 comprises 14 residues. CDR1 LNHDA and CDR2 SQIVND come from the germline V gene (reference sequence). As DNA, the CDR3 is TGTGCCAGTAGTATGGGACTGCCGAACACTGAAGCTTTCTTT. Its translation is CASSMGLPNTEAFF.